The source of this T cell receptor (beta chain) is a study of T cell changes during pregnancy in multiple sclerosis. Repertoires were generated with immunoSEQ multiplex PCR, while TCRdb's copy carries only in-frame clones and drops some. Of tens of thousands of clones listed, over 85% are singletons. The CDR3 loop spans 14 amino acids. Trimming pared 5 bases from V and 3 bases from J, leaving 11 bases between. Germline V CDR1 and CDR2: SQVTM, ANQGSEA. V is TRBV29-1 and J is TRBJ2-6; weak D call: TRBD1 (5 bases). Sequencing was performed on peripheral blood, taken in the third trimester of pregnancy. This receptor was taken from a female donor in good health, enrolled as a control in a pregnancy study. CDR3 protein: CSVSQGSGANVLTF. For the CDR3, the DNA is TGCAGCGTTAGCCAGGGCAGTGGGGCCAACGTCCTGACTTTC.